This TCR beta chain is from a study of neurological immune-mediated disorders. Whole-study results and caveats: It was HTLV-1-associated myelopathy that showed the most TCR clonal expansion, while multiple sclerosis showed the least, falling below healthy controls.

The sample holds many counts of this clonotype. Its antigen is currently unknown. TCRdb re-derived calls from the 5' RACE reads in MiXCR, one entry per CDR3 protein. The repertoire holds around 47,000 distinct CDR3 sequences, with over 9.5% as singletons. Healthy control participants comprised blood bank volunteers in Maryland, USA. The length of the CDR3 is 12 residues. Looked up from germline, CDR1 is SNHLY and CDR2 is FYNNEI. The V end was cut by 9 bases, the J end by 2 bases, with 11 bases between. Sequenced: PBMCs. This TCR derives from a female donor in good health. J is TRBJ2-7 and V is TRBV2; D uncertain. CDR3 nucleotide sequence: TGTGCCAGTACTGAGGTAACCTACGAGCAGTACTTC. Its translation: CASTEVTYEQYF.